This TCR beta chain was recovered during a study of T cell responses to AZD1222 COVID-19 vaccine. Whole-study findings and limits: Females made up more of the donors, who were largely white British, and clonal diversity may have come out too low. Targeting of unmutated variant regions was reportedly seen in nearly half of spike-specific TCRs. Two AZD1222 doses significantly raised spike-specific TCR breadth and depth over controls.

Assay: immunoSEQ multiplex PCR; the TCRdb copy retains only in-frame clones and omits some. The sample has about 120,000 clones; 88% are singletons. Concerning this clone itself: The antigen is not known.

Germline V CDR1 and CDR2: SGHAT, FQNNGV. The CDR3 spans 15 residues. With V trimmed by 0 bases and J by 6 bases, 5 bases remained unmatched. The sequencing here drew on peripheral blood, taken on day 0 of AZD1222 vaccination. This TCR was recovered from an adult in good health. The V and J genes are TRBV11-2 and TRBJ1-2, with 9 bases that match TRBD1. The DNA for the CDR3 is TGTGCCAGCAGCTTAGATCACAGGGGGCCTCATGGCTACACCTTC. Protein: CASSLDHRGPHGYTF.